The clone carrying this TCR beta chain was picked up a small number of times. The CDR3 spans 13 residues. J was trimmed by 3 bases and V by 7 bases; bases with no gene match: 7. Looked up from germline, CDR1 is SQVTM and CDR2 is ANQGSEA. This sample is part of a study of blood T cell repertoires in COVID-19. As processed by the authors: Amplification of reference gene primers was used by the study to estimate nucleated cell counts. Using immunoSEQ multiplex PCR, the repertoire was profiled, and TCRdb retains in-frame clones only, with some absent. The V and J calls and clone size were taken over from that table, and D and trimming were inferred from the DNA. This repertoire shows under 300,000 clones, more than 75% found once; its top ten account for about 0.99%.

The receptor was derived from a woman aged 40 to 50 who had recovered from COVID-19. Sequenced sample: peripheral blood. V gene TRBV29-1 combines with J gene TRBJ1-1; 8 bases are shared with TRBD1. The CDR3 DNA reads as TGCAGCGCGATGACAGGGGCGTACACTGAAGCTTTCTTT. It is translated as CSAMTGAYTEAFF.